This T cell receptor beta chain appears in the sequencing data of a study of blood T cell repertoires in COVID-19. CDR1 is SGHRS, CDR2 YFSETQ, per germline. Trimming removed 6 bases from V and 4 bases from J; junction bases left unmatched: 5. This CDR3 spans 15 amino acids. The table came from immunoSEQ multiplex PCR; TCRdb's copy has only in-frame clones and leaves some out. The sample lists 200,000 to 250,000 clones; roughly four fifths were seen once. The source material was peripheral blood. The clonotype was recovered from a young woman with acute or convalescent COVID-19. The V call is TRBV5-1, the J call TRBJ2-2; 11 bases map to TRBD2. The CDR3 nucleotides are TGCGCCAGCAACCCAACTAGCGGGGGCACCGGGGAGCTGTTTTTT. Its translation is CASNPTSGGTGELFF.